Following are 9 T cell receptor beta chains from one sample sequenced in a study of cytomegalovirus exposure and HLA in healthy donors. The PCR made use of 60 Vbeta and 13 Jbeta primers. Measured with immunoSEQ multiplex PCR; TCRdb has only the in-frame clones, and not every one. The data contain 150,000 to 200,000 clones, around 84% of them singletons. The sample consisted of PBMCs. These TCRs come from a man aged 35 to 55 in good health and CMV-seropositive.

The rearrangement joins TRBV4-1 to TRBJ1-1; D gene uncertain. The CDR3 extends over 14 amino acids. Germline loops: CDR1 MGHRA, CDR2 YSYEKL. V lost 0 bases to trimming and J lost 11 bases, with 16 bases between them. The CDR3, as DNA: TGCGCCAGCAGCCAAGAAGGCGGCAGCGTGACTGCTTTCTTT. Translated: CASSQEGGSVTAFF.

This chain links TRBV6-1 with TRBJ2-2; TRBD1 is a possible D gene (6 bases). This CDR3 is 16 amino acids long. V shed 0 bases and J shed 3 bases, with 11 bases lying between them. Germline loops: CDR1 MNHNS, CDR2 SASEGT. The CDR3 nucleotides read TGTGCCAGCAGTGAAGCGGACAGCAGGGACACCGGGGAGCTGTTTTTT. Translating gives CASSEADSRDTGELFF.

J is TRBJ2-1 and V is TRBV5-5, with D perhaps matching TRBD1 (5 bases). Germline assignment: CDR1 SGHKS and CDR2 YYEKEE (reference sequence). CDR3 length equals 13 residues. Trimming took 2 bases from V and 9 from J, leaving 12 bases between them. CDR3 protein: CASSFRAIVEQFF. Here the CDR3 DNA reads TGTGCCAGCAGCTTCAGGGCTATAGTTGAGCAGTTCTTC.

The chain uses TRBV4-2 and TRBJ2-2; 10 nucleotides align to TRBD1. V lost 1 base, J lost 7 bases, and 3 bases stayed unmatched. This CDR3 is 15 amino acids long. Germline lookup yields CDR1 LGHNA and CDR2 YNFKEQ. CDR3 coding DNA: TGTGCCAGCAGCCAAGGGGGACAGGGGCTCGGGGAGCTGTTTTTT. This codes for CASSQGGQGLGELFF.

This rearrangement joins TRBV10-3 to TRBJ2-1, with 13 bases aligning to TRBD2. The CDR3 length is 14 residues. Germline CDR1 and CDR2: ENHRY and SYGVKD. V was clipped by 4 bases and J by 9 bases; unmatched bases: 3. The CDR3 bases are TGTGCCATCAGTGGGACTAGCGGGAGTAGTGAGCAGTTCTTC. It specifies CAISGTSGSSEQFF.

This clone occurred a few times. The chain employs TRBV2 and TRBJ2-7, with 8 bases matching TRBD1. This CDR3 has 14 amino acids. From germline, CDR1 is SNHLY and CDR2 FYNNEI. Unmatched junction bases numbered 3, after V lost 4 bases and J lost 1 base. In nucleotides, the CDR3 is TGTGCCAGCAGTGCCCGGGACAGGTCCTACGAGCAGTACTTC. Translated: CASSARDRSYEQYF.

V is TRBV10-2 and J is TRBJ2-1; 10 positions match TRBD2. Germline assignment: CDR1 WSHSY and CDR2 SAAADI. The CDR3 is made up of 15 amino acids. The ends lost 6 bases at V and 5 bases at J; junction bases unmatched: 7. The CDR3 here is CASSEPGLAHNEQFF. CDR3 DNA: TGCGCCAGCAGCGAACCGGGACTAGCGCACAATGAGCAGTTCTTC.

The chain carries TRBV6-1 and TRBJ2-5; the match to TRBD2 covers 8 bases. The CDR3 is made up of 14 amino acids. The V gene's germline CDR1 is MNHNS and CDR2 SASEGT. V lost 4 bases, J lost 5 bases, and 6 bases stayed unmatched. The CDR3 loop is CASSATGGGETQYF. The CDR3 bases are TGTGCCAGCAGTGCCACGGGAGGGGGTGAGACCCAGTACTTC.

The chain recombines TRBV7-9 with TRBJ2-3; maybe TRBD2 (5 bases). Germline CDR1 is SEHNR and CDR2 is FQNEAQ (reference sequence). Trimming took 2 bases from V and 2 from J, leaving 8 bases between them. This CDR3 has 14 amino acids. CDR3 nucleotides: TGTGCCAGCAGCTTACGAGGGAACACAGATACGCAGTATTTT. It translates to CASSLRGNTDTQYF.